This TCR beta chain emerged from a study of post-analysis software for immune sequencing data. The study's findings and limits: Multiple sclerosis was associated with a significant reduction in normalized Chao1 diversity relative to controls. F measure grouped same-batch samples tightly together.

This clonotype was seen only a few times. Its cognate antigen is unknown. Unique-molecular-identifier-tagged TCR beta cDNA libraries were used. TCRdb analysed the PCR reads with MiXCR anew, one entry per CDR3 protein. The profile shows about 820,000 distinct CDR3 sequences, roughly half of them singletons. Sequencing was done on a sample of blood. This TCR came from a girl aged 10 to 17 with multiple sclerosis.

The CDR3 is CSVTGTGGYEQYF. The CDR3 DNA reads TGCAGCGTTACGGGGACAGGGGGCTACGAGCAGTACTTC. The rearrangement uses TRBV29-1 and TRBJ2-7; 11 bases are a match to TRBD1. CDR3 size: 13 residues. The ends lost 5 bases at V and 3 bases at J; junction bases unmatched: 3. Germline V gene lookup returns CDR1 SQVTM and CDR2 ANQGSEA.